A selection of T cell receptor beta chains follows, all from one sample in a study of T cell responses to AZD1222 COVID-19 vaccine. Repertoires were generated with immunoSEQ multiplex PCR, while TCRdb's copy carries only in-frame clones and drops some. Of around 70,000 clones in the sample, more than 70% were seen once. The sequenced sample was peripheral blood, obtained on day 0 of AZD1222 vaccination. These receptors all stem from an adult in good health. Each CDR3 is given with its conserved first and last residue. The order of the fields is CDR3 protein, V gene, J gene.

CDR3: CATRGGLGQPQHF
V: TRBV19
J: TRBJ1-5

CDR3: CASSFGGQSDVSKNIQYF
V: TRBV11-2
J: TRBJ2-4

CDR3: CATSEGQGYGYTF
V: TRBV24-1
J: TRBJ1-2

CDR3: CASSRLGGVDRDTQYF
V: TRBV3-1/TRBV3-2
J: TRBJ2-3

CDR3: CASSTGQLTNQPQHF
V: TRBV18
J: TRBJ1-5

CDR3: CASSPTSGRALYEQYF
V: TRBV5-5
J: TRBJ2-7

CDR3: CASSSGRASGELFF
V: TRBV6-4
J: TRBJ2-2

CDR3: CSARVYEQYF
V: TRBV20-1
J: TRBJ2-7

CDR3: CASRTADYNEQFF
V: TRBV13
J: TRBJ2-1

CDR3: CASSLPGQGAYGYTF
V: TRBV28
J: TRBJ1-2

CDR3: CASSPRRGGFGNTIYF
V: TRBV7-8
J: TRBJ1-3

CDR3: CATSDSKTGGFYNEQFF
V: TRBV24-1
J: TRBJ2-1

CDR3: CASVAGTDNSPLHF
V: TRBV7-9
J: TRBJ1-6

CDR3: CASSYLRRTGWTEAFF
V: TRBV28
J: TRBJ1-1

CDR3: CATSRDRGGGDTQYF
V: TRBV15
J: TRBJ2-3

CDR3: CASSSGNTIYF
V: TRBV28
J: TRBJ1-3

CDR3: CASSPSSGTNEQFF
V: TRBV7-7
J: TRBJ2-1

CDR3: CASSSGTTSNQPQHF
V: TRBV7-9
J: TRBJ1-5

CDR3: CASSWDRMNTEAFF
V: TRBV7-9
J: TRBJ1-1

CDR3: CASSPRDSSYEQYF
V: TRBV7-9
J: TRBJ2-7

CDR3: CASSYDDYSNQPQHF
V: TRBV6-6
J: TRBJ1-5

CDR3: CASTPGTQDGYTF
V: TRBV9
J: TRBJ1-2

CDR3: CASRPIRGTSSTDTQYF
V: TRBV25-1
J: TRBJ2-3

CDR3: CSASYLTGGPETQYF
V: TRBV20-1
J: TRBJ2-5

CDR3: CASSLEGGTEAFF
V: TRBV7-2
J: TRBJ1-1

CDR3: CASSRRAYWGYTF
V: TRBV6-5
J: TRBJ1-2

CDR3: CASSYSENRAETQYF
V: TRBV6-5
J: TRBJ2-5

CDR3: CATSKAPRVSEAFF
V: TRBV15
J: TRBJ1-1

CDR3: CASSPNGQGSNQPQHF
V: TRBV18
J: TRBJ1-5

CDR3: CASSSLQLEDTQYF
V: TRBV18
J: TRBJ2-3

CDR3: CASPGLARYNEQFF
V: TRBV6-4
J: TRBJ2-1

CDR3: CASSPRLGDTEAFF
V: TRBV10-1
J: TRBJ1-1

CDR3: CASTSIAGVYNEQFF
V: TRBV6-5
J: TRBJ2-1

CDR3: CSAEGSASGFINEQFF
V: TRBV29-1
J: TRBJ2-1

CDR3: CASSDPTRGTDTQYF
V: TRBV11-3
J: TRBJ2-3

CDR3: CASSLIKETQYF
V: TRBV6-5
J: TRBJ2-5

CDR3: CASSEGSTDTQYF
V: TRBV11-2
J: TRBJ2-3

CDR3: CASSSSLQGGYTF
V: TRBV12-3/TRBV12-4
J: TRBJ1-2

CDR3: CASRGDYNEQFF
V: TRBV2
J: TRBJ2-1

CDR3: CASSYRQGALMNTEAFF
V: TRBV6-2/TRBV6-3
J: TRBJ1-1

CDR3: CASNDPTGDSNQPQHF
V: TRBV6-1
J: TRBJ1-5

CDR3: CASSFGGGAEQYF
V: TRBV27
J: TRBJ2-7

CDR3: CASSQLYKGLGNTIYF
V: TRBV3-1/TRBV3-2
J: TRBJ1-3

CDR3: CASSLVNQYGTDTQYF
V: TRBV11-3
J: TRBJ2-3

CDR3: CASSERPLGTEAFF
V: TRBV19
J: TRBJ1-1

CDR3: CASSYGTSAEEQYF
V: TRBV6-5
J: TRBJ2-7

CDR3: CAIGRGGHSRETQYF
V: TRBV10-3
J: TRBJ2-5

CDR3: CASSSSGYNEQFF
V: TRBV9
J: TRBJ2-1

CDR3: CASSIAGRAYEQYF
V: TRBV28
J: TRBJ2-7

CDR3: CASSQDEIGDEFF
V: TRBV4-2
J: TRBJ2-1

CDR3: CASSLVQSREQYF
V: TRBV5-1
J: TRBJ2-7